This is a list of T cell receptor beta chains from one sample in a study of long-term antiretroviral therapy in people with HIV. The table came from immunoSEQ multiplex PCR; TCRdb's copy has only in-frame clones and leaves some out. The sample lists tens of thousands of clones; 80% to 90% were seen once. The source material was unsorted PBMCs, sampled 2.2 years after starting antiretroviral therapy. The receptors were gathered from a man between 18 and 29 years old with HIV. Each CDR3 is given with its conserved first and last residue. Clone size, where shown, is once, few, many, or a class for clones that have expanded.

>once|TRBJ2-3|TRBV6-1
CASSGPSGDTQYF
>.|TRBJ2-2|TRBV9
CASSVRPGTGELFF
>.|TRBJ2-7|TRBV5-1
CASSLGFYEQYF
>.|TRBJ1-2|TRBV19
CASSSGPYGYTF
>.|TRBJ1-1|TRBV5-1
CASSFSVLGGGSEAFF
>.|TRBJ1-1|TRBV19
CASSMSASWVRSSEAFF
>.|TRBJ2-5|TRBV7-8
CASSLRPGQGSRETQYF
>.|TRBJ1-2|TRBV5-6
CASSLAQGTGVGYTF
>.|TRBJ2-7|TRBV7-9
CASSLPAGARNSEQYF
>.|TRBJ2-5|TRBV7-2
CASSPNGQWETQYF
>.|TRBJ1-2|TRBV5-1
CASSLGQGNYGYTF
>.|TRBJ1-5|TRBV6-6
CASSLGQPQHF
>.|TRBJ2-1|TRBV7-9
CASRSGGGTGNEQFF
>.|TRBJ1-3|TRBV5-1
CASREGGGDSGNTIYF
>.|TRBJ2-7|TRBV27
CASSSGRHEQYF
>.|TRBJ1-2|TRBV29-1
CSVVRGQGANYGYTF
>.|TRBJ1-3|TRBV6-1
CASSDSPDSGNTIYF
>.|TRBJ2-2|TRBV19
CASSMSGVSTGELFF
>once|TRBJ1-1|TRBV19
CASSSRFRGNTEAFF
>.|TRBJ2-3|TRBV6-1
CASSEWYTQYF